This T cell receptor (delta chain) comes out of a study of Vδ1+ human thymocytes (dated by TCRdb to the late 2010s). Notes on the research overall: mRNA-level TRG and TRD CDR3 repertoires of highly purified Vdelta1+ thymocytes from young children were characterised as a data resource. Earlier work had validated the multiplex-based CDR3 amplicon strategy against 5'RACE-based methods for generating CDR3 amplicons. Summary of the overall study and its limitations: Because no clustering by age or sex was seen, donors were not stratified by age or sex in the analyses. Because unexpected Vdelta2 sequences could lead to misinterpretation of bulk repertoire data, the authors recommended using highly purified populations and single-cell validation. In contrast to oligoclonal peripheral blood repertoires, thymic TRG and TRD repertoires appeared to be highly polyclonal with Gaussian CDR3 length distributions. Despite high sort purity, about 21% of thymic TRD sequences were Vdelta2 (and few Vdelta3), unlike peripheral blood Vdelta1+ controls. Many TRG clonotypes were found to be shared between donors (up to about 7x10^3), whereas TRD repertoires were found to be essentially private (max roughly 120 shared).

For this chain, trimming is 3 bases at the V end and 10 bases at the J end, and the number of junction bases without a gene match is 19. CDR1 is given as TSWWSYY and CDR2 as QGS, both from the germline V gene. From the cysteine up to the phenylalanine, the CDR3 has a length of 18 residues. Here the CDR3 DNA is all that survives: 54 bases in frame from base 1. Thymic samples were depleted of alphabeta T cells, then CD3+ TCRVdelta1+ TCRVdelta2- thymocytes were FACS-sorted. The purity of the sorted Vdelta1+ thymocytes fell between roughly 96% and 99.6%. The thymic specimens were obtained from fewer than ten paediatric patients who were undergoing corrective cardiac surgery and ranged in age from about 5 days to 16 months. Thymic tissue was dispersed and mononuclear cells isolated on a Histopaque-1077 density gradient. For staining, the antibodies used were anti-TCRVdelta1 clone TS8.2, anti-TCRVdelta2 clone B6, anti-CD3 clone HIT3a and anti-TCRalphabeta clone IP26.

This clone was seen more than once but under ten times. The antigen it binds to is not known. Base qualities are missing; no much larger clone stands one base away. RNA extraction was carried out with the RNeasy mini kit, and reverse transcription was then done using Superscript III. To generate the CDR3 amplicons, a multiplex PCR was run using pooled V-gene forward primers together with a constant-region reverse primer that carried Illumina adaptor overhangs. Amplicons were gel-purified, then indexed with Nextera index primers over about 8 extra PCR cycles and purified with AMPure XP beads. Libraries were sequenced on an Illumina MiSeq with paired-end 250 bp reads, dual indexing and approximately 20% PhiX spike-in. From the authors' description of their analysis: Reads were quality checked with FastQC, and TRG read pairs were merged with ea-utils fastq-join. IMGT/HighV-QUEST was used to annotate sequences, retaining only productive sequences with an unambiguous V-gene assignment, and each clonotype was defined by an identical CDR3 sequence. For downstream analysis, VDJtools 1.1.1, tcR 2.2.3, Treemap and vegan Shannon diversity in R 3.4.4 were used. The public reads were reprocessed by TCRdb using CATT, and rows of matching DNA were later combined. These V and J calls derive from TCRdb rather than the authors' analysis. The sample includes roughly 50,000 delta-chain clones, with around 15% observed a single time. The ten top clones hold 0.5% to 0.55% of the sample.

The sequenced sample consisted of Vdelta1+ gamma-delta thymocytes from the thymus. This specimen's cell subset or site label, per the study, means: FACS-sorted CD3+ TCRalphabeta- TCRVdelta1+ TCRVdelta2- thymocytes. This sequence was found in a boy under three years old who had congenital heart surgery. This sequence uses TRDV1 and TRDJ1; 11 nucleotides in the junction match TRDD3. The DNA is as follows: TGTGCTCTTGGGGAGACCTTCCTCTTACTGGGGGATAGGGTTGGACTCATCTTT. Its protein product is CALGETFLLLGDRVGLIF.